The T cell receptor beta chain under discussion was sequenced for a study of vaccination and CD4 T cells after COVID-19. The treatment was: approximately 11-day PBMC culture with coronavirus spike peptide pools or control peptides (ViraFEST assay). Regarding this clonotype: Its antigen is unknown.

An Oncomine TCR Beta short-read assay was used to sequence the DNA from cultured CD4+ T cells. TCRdb passed the PCR reads through MiXCR, listing each CDR3 protein once. Of roughly 16,000 distinct CDR3 sequences in the sample, about two fifths were seen once. The specimen comprised CD4+ T cells from blood, cultured in vitro, sampled after SARS-CoV-2 vaccination. This receptor was obtained from a human donor who had recovered from COVID-19.

The CDR3 DNA follows: TGTGCCAGCAGCCGGGACAACGGACGAAGCTACGAGCAGTACTTC. As protein: CASSRDNGRSYEQYF. The chain has TRBV2 and TRBJ2-7; tentatively, D is TRBD1 (6 bases). Trimming shortened V by 6 bases and J by 3 bases, and 18 bases separated the two germline ends. CDR3 size: 15 residues. The germline CDR1 and CDR2 sequences are SNHLY and FYNNEI. The whole variable domain, remainder taken from reference TRBV2 and TRBJ2-7, is EPEVTQTPSHQVTQMGQEVILRCVPISNHLYFYWYRQILGQKVEFLVSFYNNEISEKSEIFDDQFSVERPDGSNFTLKIRSTKLEDSAMYFCASSRDNGRSYEQYFGPGTRLTVT.